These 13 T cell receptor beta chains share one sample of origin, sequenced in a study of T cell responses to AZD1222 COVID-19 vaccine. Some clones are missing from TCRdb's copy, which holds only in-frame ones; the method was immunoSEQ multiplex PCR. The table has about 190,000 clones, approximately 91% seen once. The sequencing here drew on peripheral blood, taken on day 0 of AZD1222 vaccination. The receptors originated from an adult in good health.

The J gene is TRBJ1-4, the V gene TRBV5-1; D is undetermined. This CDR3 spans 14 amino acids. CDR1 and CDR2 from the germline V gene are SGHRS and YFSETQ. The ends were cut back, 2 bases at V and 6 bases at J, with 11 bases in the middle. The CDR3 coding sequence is TGCGCCAGCAGCTTTCGTGGGGAGGATGAAAAACTGTTTTTT. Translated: CASSFRGEDEKLFF.

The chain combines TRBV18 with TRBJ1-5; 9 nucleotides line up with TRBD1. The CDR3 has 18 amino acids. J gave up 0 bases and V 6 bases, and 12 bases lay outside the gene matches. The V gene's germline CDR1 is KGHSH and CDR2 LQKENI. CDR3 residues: CASSPLGGTGSSNQPQHF. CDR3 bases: TGTGCCAGCTCGCCGCTTGGCGGGACAGGGTCTAGCAATCAGCCCCAGCATTTT.

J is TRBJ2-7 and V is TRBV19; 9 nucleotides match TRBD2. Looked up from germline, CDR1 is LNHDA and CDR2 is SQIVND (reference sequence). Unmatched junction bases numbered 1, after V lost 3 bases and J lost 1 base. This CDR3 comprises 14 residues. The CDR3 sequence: CASSMAGGSYEQYF. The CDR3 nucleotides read TGTGCCAGTAGTATGGCGGGGGGGTCCTACGAGCAGTACTTC.

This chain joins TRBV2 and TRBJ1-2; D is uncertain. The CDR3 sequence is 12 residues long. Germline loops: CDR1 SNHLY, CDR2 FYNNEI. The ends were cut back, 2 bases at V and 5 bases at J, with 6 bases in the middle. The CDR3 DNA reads TGTGCCAGCAGTGAACGCCATTATGGCTACACCTTC. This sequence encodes CASSERHYGYTF.

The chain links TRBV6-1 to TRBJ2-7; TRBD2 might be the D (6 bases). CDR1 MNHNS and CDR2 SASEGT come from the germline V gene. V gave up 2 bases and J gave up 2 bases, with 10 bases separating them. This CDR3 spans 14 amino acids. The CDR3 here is CASSEMGTAYEQYF. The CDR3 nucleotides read TGTGCCAGCAGTGAAATGGGGACTGCCTACGAGCAGTACTTC.

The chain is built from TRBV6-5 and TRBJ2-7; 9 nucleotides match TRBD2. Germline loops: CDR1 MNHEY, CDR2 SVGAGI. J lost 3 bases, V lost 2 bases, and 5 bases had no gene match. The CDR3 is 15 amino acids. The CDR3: CASSYNLAGIYEQYF. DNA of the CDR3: TGTGCCAGCAGTTACAATCTAGCGGGAATCTACGAGCAGTACTTC.

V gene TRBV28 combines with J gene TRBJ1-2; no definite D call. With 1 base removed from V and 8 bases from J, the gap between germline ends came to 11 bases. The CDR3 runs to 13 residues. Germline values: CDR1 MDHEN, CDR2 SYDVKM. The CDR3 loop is CASSLLVVRGYTF. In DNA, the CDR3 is TGTGCCAGCAGTTTATTAGTCGTGAGAGGCTACACCTTC.

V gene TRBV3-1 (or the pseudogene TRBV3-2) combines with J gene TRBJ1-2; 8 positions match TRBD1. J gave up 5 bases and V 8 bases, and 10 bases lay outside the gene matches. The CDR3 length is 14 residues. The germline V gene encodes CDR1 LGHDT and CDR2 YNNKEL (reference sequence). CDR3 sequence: CASSKTTGGYGYTF. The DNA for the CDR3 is TGTGCCAGCTCTAAAACCACAGGGGGGTATGGCTACACCTTC.

Written as DNA, the CDR3 is TGTGCCAGCAGTCCCGGGACAGGGGGGCCGTACTTC. Its translation: CASSPGTGGPYF. J is TRBJ2-7 and V is TRBV28; 11 bases are a match to TRBD1. The ends lost 5 bases at V and 12 bases at J; junction bases unmatched: 6. This CDR3 has 12 residues. CDR1 and CDR2 (germline): MDHEN, SYDVKM.

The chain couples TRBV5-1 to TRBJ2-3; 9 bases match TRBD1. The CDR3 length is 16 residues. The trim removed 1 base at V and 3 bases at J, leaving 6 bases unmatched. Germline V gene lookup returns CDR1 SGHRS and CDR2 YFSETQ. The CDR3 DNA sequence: TGCGCCAGCAGCTTGTCTATCGGGACAGGGACAGATACGCAGTATTTT. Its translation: CASSLSIGTGTDTQYF.

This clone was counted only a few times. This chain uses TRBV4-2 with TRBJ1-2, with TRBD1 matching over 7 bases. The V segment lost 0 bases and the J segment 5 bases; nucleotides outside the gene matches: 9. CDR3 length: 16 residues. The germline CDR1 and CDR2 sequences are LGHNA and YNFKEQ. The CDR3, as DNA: TGTGCCAGCAGCCAAGAAGCGAAGGGGGCTTATTATGGCTACACCTTC. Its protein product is CASSQEAKGAYYGYTF.

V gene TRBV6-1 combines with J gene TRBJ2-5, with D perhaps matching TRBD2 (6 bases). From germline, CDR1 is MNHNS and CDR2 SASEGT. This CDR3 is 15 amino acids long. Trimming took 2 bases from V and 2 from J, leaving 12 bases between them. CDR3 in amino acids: CASSEPGGIQETQYF. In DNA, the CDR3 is TGTGCCAGCAGTGAACCCGGGGGTATTCAAGAGACCCAGTACTTC.

The CDR3, as DNA: TGCAGCGTAGGCCGGGACAGGGGGCTCTATGGCTACACCTTC. As protein: CSVGRDRGLYGYTF. The V gene is TRBV29-1, the J gene TRBJ1-2; 12 bases agree with TRBD1. In germline, CDR1 is SQVTM, CDR2 ANQGSEA. Trimming at V came to 6 bases and at J to 4 bases, leaving 6 bases not matched to a gene. The CDR3 contains 14 residues.